This T cell receptor beta chain came from a study of T cell repertoires in cytomegalovirus infection (dated 2019 in TCRdb). For context, the study as a whole: Because public TCR beta signatures pointed to carriage of CMV infection together with the matching HLA type, the HLA type of each donor mattered for the analysis. General findings and caveats noted by the study authors: Cumulative frequency of public TCR beta family members discriminated carriers of CMV infection plus the relevant HLA type in this cohort and an independent roughly 330-donor cohort. The ex vivo response was dominated by HLA-C-restricted CMV-specific TCR beta clonotypes, and the single most frequent clonotype in two of eight donors was supplied by these HLA-C-restricted clonotypes.

TCRdb names Illumina HiSeq 1500 as the instrument used. The raw public reads went through TCRdb reprocessing: fastp at Q25, MiXCR clone calling, in-frame beta chains kept. Entries that share a CDR3 protein sequence are merged under the most common genes and DNA. This sample comprises roughly 150,000 distinct CDR3 sequences, 20% to 30% of them detected only once. The ten largest clones represent approximately 11% of the sample. This clonotype was counted many times. It has no known antigen specificity. The sample holds no much larger clone one base away, and base qualities are not on file. Reading from cysteine to phenylalanine, the CDR3 counts 16 amino acids. Left in the record is the CDR3 DNA by itself, 48 bases read in frame from the first base. The junction shows trimming of 3 bases on V and 0 bases on J, plus 13 bases between the germline ends. CDR1 SGHVS and CDR2 FNYEAQ were looked up in the germline V gene.

The sequence is built from TRBV7-6 and TRBJ2-3, with TRBD1 perhaps the D gene, on 6 matching bases. This TCR came from a human donor in good health (CMV status not recorded). Some clones in this sample may be carry-over from other donors' samples. Sequencing input: PBMCs. The CDR3 in this case is CASSFGQITSTDTQYF. The sequence in DNA is TGTGCCAGCAGCTTCGGACAGATCACTAGCACAGATACGCAGTATTTT.